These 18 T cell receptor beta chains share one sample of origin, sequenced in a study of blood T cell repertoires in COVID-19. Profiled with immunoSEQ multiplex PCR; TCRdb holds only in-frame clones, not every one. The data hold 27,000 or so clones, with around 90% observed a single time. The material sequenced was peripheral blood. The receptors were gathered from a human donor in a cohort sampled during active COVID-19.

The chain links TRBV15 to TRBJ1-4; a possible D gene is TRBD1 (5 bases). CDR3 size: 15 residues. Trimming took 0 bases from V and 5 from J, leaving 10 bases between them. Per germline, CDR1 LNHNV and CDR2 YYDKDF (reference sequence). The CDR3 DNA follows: TGTGCCACCAGCAGAGACACAGGCGCGAATGAAAAACTGTTTTTT. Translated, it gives CATSRDTGANEKLFF.

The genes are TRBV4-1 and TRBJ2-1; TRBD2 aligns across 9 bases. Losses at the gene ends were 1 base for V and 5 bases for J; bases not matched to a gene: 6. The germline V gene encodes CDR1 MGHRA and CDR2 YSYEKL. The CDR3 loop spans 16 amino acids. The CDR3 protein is CASSQALAGGNNEQFF. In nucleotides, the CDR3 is TGCGCCAGCAGCCAAGCGCTGGCGGGAGGGAACAATGAGCAGTTCTTC.

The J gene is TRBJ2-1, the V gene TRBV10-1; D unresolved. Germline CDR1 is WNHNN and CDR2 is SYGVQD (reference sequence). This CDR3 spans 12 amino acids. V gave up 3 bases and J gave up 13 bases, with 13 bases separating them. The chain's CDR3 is CASSDLVNHQFF. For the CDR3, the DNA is TGCGCCAGCAGTGACCTAGTTAACCATCAGTTCTTC.

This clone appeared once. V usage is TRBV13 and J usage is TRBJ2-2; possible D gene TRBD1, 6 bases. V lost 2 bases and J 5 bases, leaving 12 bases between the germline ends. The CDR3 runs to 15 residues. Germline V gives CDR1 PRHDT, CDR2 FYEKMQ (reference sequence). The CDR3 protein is CASSLYPGATGELFF. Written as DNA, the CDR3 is TGTGCCAGCAGCTTATATCCAGGGGCTACCGGGGAGCTGTTTTTT.

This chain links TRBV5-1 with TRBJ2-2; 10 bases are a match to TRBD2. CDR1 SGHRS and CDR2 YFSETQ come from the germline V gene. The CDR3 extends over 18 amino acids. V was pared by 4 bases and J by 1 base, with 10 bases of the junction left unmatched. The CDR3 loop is CASSRTPIAGGNTGELFF. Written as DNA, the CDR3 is TGCGCCAGCAGCCGTACCCCCATAGCGGGAGGGAACACCGGGGAGCTGTTTTTT.

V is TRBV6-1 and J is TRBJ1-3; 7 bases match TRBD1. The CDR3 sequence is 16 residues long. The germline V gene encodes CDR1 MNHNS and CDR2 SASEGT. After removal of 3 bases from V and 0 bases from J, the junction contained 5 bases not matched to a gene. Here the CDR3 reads CASSDTGALSGNTIYF. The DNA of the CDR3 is TGTGCCAGCAGTGATACAGGGGCCCTCTCTGGAAACACCATATATTTT.

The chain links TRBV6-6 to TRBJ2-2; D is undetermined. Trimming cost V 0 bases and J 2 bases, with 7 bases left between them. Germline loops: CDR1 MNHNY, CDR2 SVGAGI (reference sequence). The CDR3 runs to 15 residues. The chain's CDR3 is CASSYSRGNTGELFF. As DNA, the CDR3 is TGTGCCAGCAGTTACTCGAGAGGAAACACCGGGGAGCTGTTTTTT.

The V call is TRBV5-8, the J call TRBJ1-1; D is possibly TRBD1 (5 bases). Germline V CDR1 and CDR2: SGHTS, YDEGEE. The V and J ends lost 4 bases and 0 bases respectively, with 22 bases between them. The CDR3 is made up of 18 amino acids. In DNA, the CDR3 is TGTGCCAGCAGCATCATTACCGGGACTGGAGGCATGAACACTGAAGCTTTCTTT. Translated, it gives CASSIITGTGGMNTEAFF.

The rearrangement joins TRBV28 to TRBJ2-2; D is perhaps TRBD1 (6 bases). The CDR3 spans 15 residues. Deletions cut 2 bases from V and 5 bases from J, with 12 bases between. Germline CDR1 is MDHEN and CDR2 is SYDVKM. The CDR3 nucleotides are TGTGCCAGCAGTTTAAGTGGGGGCTGGACCGGGGAGCTGTTTTTT. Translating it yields CASSLSGGWTGELFF.

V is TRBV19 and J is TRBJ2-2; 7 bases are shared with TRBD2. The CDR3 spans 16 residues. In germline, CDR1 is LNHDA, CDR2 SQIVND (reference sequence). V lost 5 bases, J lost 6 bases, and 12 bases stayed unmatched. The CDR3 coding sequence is TGTGCCAGTAGTCCCCGTGGGGGAGGGGTCGCCGGGGAGCTGTTTTTT. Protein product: CASSPRGGGVAGELFF.

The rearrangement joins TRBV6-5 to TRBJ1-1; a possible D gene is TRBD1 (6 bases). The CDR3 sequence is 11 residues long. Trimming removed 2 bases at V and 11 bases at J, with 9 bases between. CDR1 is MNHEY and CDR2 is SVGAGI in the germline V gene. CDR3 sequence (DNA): TGTGCCAGCAGTTACGGGGGGGGCGCTTTCTTT. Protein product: CASSYGGGAFF.

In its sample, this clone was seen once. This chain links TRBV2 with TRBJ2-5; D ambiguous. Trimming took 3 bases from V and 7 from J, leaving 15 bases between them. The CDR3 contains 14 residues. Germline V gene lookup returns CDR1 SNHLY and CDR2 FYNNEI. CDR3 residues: CASSEAVRGGTQYF. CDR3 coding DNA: TGTGCCAGCAGTGAGGCCGTGAGAGGTGGGACCCAGTACTTC.

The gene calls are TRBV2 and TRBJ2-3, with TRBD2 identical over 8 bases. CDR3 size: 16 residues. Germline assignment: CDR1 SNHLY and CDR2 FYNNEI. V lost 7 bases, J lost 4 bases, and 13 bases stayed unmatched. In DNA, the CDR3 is TGTGCCAGCACTGGGACTAGGGTCCCAGGGCCAGATACGCAGTATTTT. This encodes CASTGTRVPGPDTQYF. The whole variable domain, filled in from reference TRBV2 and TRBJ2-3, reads EPEVTQTPSHQVTQMGQEVILRCVPISNHLYFYWYRQILGQKVEFLVSFYNNEISEKSEIFDDQFSVERPDGSNFTLKIRSTKLEDSAMYFCASTGTRVPGPDTQYFGPGTRLTVL.

The CDR3 DNA is TGTGCCGGTCAACAGGGCTTCAATCAGCCCCAGCATTTT. This translates into CAGQQGFNQPQHF. The chain is built from TRBV6-5 and TRBJ1-5, with a possible D match to TRBD1 (6 bases). Germline V gives CDR1 MNHEY, CDR2 SVGAGI. Trimming removed 11 bases at V and 3 bases at J, with 14 bases between. The CDR3 is 13 amino acids.

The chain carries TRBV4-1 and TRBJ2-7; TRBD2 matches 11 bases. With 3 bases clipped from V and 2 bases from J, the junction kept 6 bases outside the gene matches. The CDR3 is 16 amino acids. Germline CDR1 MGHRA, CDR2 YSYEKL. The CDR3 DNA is TGCGCCAGCAGCCACCAGGGACTAGCGGTCCCCTACGAGCAGTACTTC. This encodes CASSHQGLAVPYEQYF.

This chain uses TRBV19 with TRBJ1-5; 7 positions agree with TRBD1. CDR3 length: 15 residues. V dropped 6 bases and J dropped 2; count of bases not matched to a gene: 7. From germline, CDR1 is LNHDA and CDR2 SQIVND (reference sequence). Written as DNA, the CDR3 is TGTGCCAGTAGGCTACAGGGGTGGGGCAATCAGCCCCAGCATTTT. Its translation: CASRLQGWGNQPQHF.

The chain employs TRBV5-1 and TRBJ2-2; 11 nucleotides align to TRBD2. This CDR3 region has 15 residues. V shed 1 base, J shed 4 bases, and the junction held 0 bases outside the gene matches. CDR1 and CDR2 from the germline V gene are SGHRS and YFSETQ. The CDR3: CASSLTSGGTGELFF. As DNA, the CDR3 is TGCGCCAGCAGCTTGACTAGCGGGGGCACCGGGGAGCTGTTTTTT.

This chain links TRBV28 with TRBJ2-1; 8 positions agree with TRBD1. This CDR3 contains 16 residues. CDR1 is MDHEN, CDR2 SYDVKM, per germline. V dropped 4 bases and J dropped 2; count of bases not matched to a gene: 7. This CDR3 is CASSSRQGTPYNEQFF. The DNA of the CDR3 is TGTGCCAGCAGTTCACGACAGGGGACCCCCTACAATGAGCAGTTCTTC.